Listed below are T cell receptor beta chains from one sample, sequenced in a study of technical replicates of blood from a few donors. The assay was immunoSEQ multiplex PCR, and TCRdb's table has in-frame clones only and misses some. Here the sample spans 70,000 to 95,000 clones, approximately 94% being singletons. Sequencing input: T cells isolated from PBMCs. The receptor source for this set is a human donor in good health. The CDR3 runs from the conserved cysteine through the conserved F or W. A D gene is named only where the DNA matches it firmly. The size entry is marked missing in some rows and otherwise reads once, few, many or a size class.

clone_size	d_call	v_call	j_call	cdr3_length	cdr3_nt	cdr3_aa
.	.	TRBV4-1	TRBJ1-6	20	TGCGCCAGCAGCCAAGATCTGCAGGAACTCAACCCTTATTATAATTCACCCCTCCACTTT	CASSQDLQELNPYYNSPLHF
.	TRBD1	TRBV27	TRBJ1-1	14	TGTGCCAGCAGTTTAGGGACAGGGGGAGCGGAAGCTTTCTTT	CASSLGTGGAEAFF
.	.	TRBV28	TRBJ1-2	13	TGTGCCAGCTCAGGACACCCCGACTATGGCTACACCTTC	CASSGHPDYGYTF
.	.	TRBV6-5	TRBJ1-3	15	TGTGCCAGCAGTTCCCGACAGAGCCTTGGAAACACCATATATTTT	CASSSRQSLGNTIYF
.	TRBD1	TRBV6-5	TRBJ2-1	16	TGTGCCAGCAGTTATGGACAGGGGGGATACCACAATGAGCAGTTCTTC	CASSYGQGGYHNEQFF
.	TRBD1	TRBV28	TRBJ2-5	19	TGTGCCAGCAGTTTAGAAGGCGCCCGGACAGGGGGATTGCCAGAGACCCAGTACTTC	CASSLEGARTGGLPETQYF
.	TRBD2	TRBV11-2	TRBJ2-7	17	TGTGCCAGCAGCTTCGGACTAGCGGGAGGCACCTCGTGGGAGCAGTACTTC	CASSFGLAGGTSWEQYF
.	.	TRBV5-6	TRBJ2-1	13	TGTGCCAGCAGCCTCTCTTCGTACAATGAGCAGTTCTTC	CASSLSSYNEQFF
.	TRBD2	TRBV19	TRBJ2-7	14	TGTGCCAGTAGTCCAGGGCCTGGGGGGGACGAGCAGTACTTC	CASSPGPGGDEQYF
.	TRBD2	TRBV7-7	TRBJ2-2	15	TGTGCCAGCAGACCGGGACTAGCGGGAGCCGGGGAGCTGTTTTTT	CASRPGLAGAGELFF
.	TRBD1	TRBV5-6	TRBJ2-7	14	TGTGCCAGCAGCTTGACAGACAGGGCTTACGAGCAGTACTTC	CASSLTDRAYEQYF
.	.	TRBV18	TRBJ2-7	12	TGTGCCAGTATGGACAGCTCCTACGAGCAGTACTTC	CASMDSSYEQYF
once	TRBD1	TRBV19	TRBJ1-5	13	TGTGCCACCGGACAGGGTATGGGTCAGCCCCAGCATTTT	CATGQGMGQPQHF
.	.	TRBV30	TRBJ2-3	13	TGTGCCTCCGGTAGGAGACAGACAGATACGCAGTATTTT	CASGRRQTDTQYF
.	TRBD1	TRBV6-4	TRBJ1-1	13	TGTGCCAGCAAGGGACAGCCGAACACTGAAGCTTTCTTT	CASKGQPNTEAFF
.	TRBD2	TRBV6-5	TRBJ2-7	14	TGTGCCAGCGGTCGGGGGGGGGTCGACTACGAGCAGTACTTC	CASGRGGVDYEQYF
once	TRBD1	TRBV27	TRBJ1-2	16	TGTGCCAGCAGTTTGGAGGCAGGGGGGAGATTCTATGGCTACACCTTC	CASSLEAGGRFYGYTF
once	.	TRBV28	TRBJ1-2	14	TGTGCCAGCAGTTTGACGGGGTTTGGCTATGGCTACACCTTC	CASSLTGFGYGYTF
.	.	TRBV6-6	TRBJ2-3	13	TGTGCCAGCAGTATAGCGGACACAGATACGCAGTATTTT	CASSIADTDTQYF
.	TRBD2	TRBV6-5	TRBJ2-7	13	TGTGCCAGCAGTTACGCGGCTAGCGGTGAGCAGTACTTC	CASSYAASGEQYF
.	.	TRBV29-1	TRBJ1-2	14	TGCAGCGTTGATTGGACGGGAGCTAACTATGGCTACACCTTC	CSVDWTGANYGYTF
.	TRBD1	TRBV27	TRBJ1-5	14	TGTGCCAGCAGTTTCCAGGGGGACGGTCAGCCCCAGCATTTT	CASSFQGDGQPQHF
.	TRBD1	TRBV5-1	TRBJ2-7	13	TGCGCCAGCAGCTTCACAGGGGGCGATGAGCAGTACTTC	CASSFTGGDEQYF
once	TRBD1	TRBV14	TRBJ2-7	15	TGTGCCAGCAAAATCGGACAGGGCCTGTCCTACGAGCAGTACTTC	CASKIGQGLSYEQYF
.	TRBD2	TRBV7-9	TRBJ2-3	14	TGTGCCAGCAGAGGGGGACTAGCGGGAACTCCGCAGTATTTT	CASRGGLAGTPQYF
.	TRBD1	TRBV9	TRBJ2-7	14	TGTGCCAGCAGTATAGGACAGGGAGCCTACGAGCAGTACTTC	CASSIGQGAYEQYF
.	TRBD2	TRBV7-9	TRBJ2-1	15	TGTGCCAGCAGCTTAGGCGGGACTAGCGGGAGTTCGCTGTTCTTC	CASSLGGTSGSSLFF
.	.	TRBV4-2	TRBJ2-1	15	TGTGCCAGCAGCCCGACTACTGCGGGCGGTGGTGAGCAGTTCTTC	CASSPTTAGGGEQFF
once	.	TRBV10-2	TRBJ1-2	14	TGCGCCAGCAGTGATCCTCTGGAGGGCTATGGCTACACCTTC	CASSDPLEGYGYTF
once	.	TRBV6-1	TRBJ1-2	12	TGTGCCAGCAGTGAATTCCCCGATGGCTACACCTTC	CASSEFPDGYTF
.	TRBD1	TRBV6-1	TRBJ2-7	14	TGTGCCAGCAGACCGGGACAGGGGGCCTACGAGCAGTACTTC	CASRPGQGAYEQYF
.	TRBD2	TRBV25-1	TRBJ2-3	16	TGTGCCAGCAGTGACCGCGGGAGGGACTTCACAGATACGCAGTATTTT	CASSDRGRDFTDTQYF
.	.	TRBV7-6	TRBJ2-7	12	TGTGCCAGCAGCTTAGTAGCAACCGAGCAGTACTTC	CASSLVATEQYF
.	TRBD2	TRBV7-9	TRBJ2-1	16	TGTGCCAGCAGCTCTTGGACTAGCGGGAGATTGGATGAGCAGTTCTTC	CASSSWTSGRLDEQFF
.	.	TRBV9	TRBJ1-2	13	TGTGCCAGCAGCGTAGGCGGGCTCTATGGCTACACCTTC	CASSVGGLYGYTF
once	.	TRBV7-9	TRBJ1-1	12	TGTGCCAGCAGTCGACAGCCACCGTTAGGTTCCTTT	CASSRQPPLGSF
.	.	TRBV28	TRBJ1-2	12	TGTGCCAGCAATGCTCAGGGAGGAGGCTACACCTTC	CASNAQGGGYTF